This T cell receptor beta chain was sequenced for a study of chemoradiotherapy in HPV16-positive cancers. Data came from immunoSEQ multiplex PCR; TCRdb stores just in-frame clones and leaves some out. The sample records about 35,000 clones, approximately 86% being singletons. The CDR3 spans 14 residues. The V gene's germline CDR1 is MNHNS and CDR2 SASEGT. Trimming took 6 bases from V and 0 from J, leaving 11 bases between them. The rearrangement links TRBV6-1 to TRBJ1-1; tentative D call: TRBD1 (5 bases). The source of this sequence is a human donor with HPV-associated anogenital cancer. This specimen consisted of blood, obtained from a patient who underwent chemoradiotherapy. The CDR3 reads CASRTGPMNTEAFF. The CDR3 nucleotides read TGTGCCAGCAGAACAGGCCCCATGAACACTGAAGCTTTCTTT.